The rows below give T cell receptor beta chains drawn from one sample of a study of shared clonotypes between healthy human individuals. The protocol was immunoSEQ multiplex PCR, while the TCRdb copy is restricted to in-frame clones and leaves out a portion. Of fewer than 2.5 million clones in the sample, approximately 94% were seen once. Sequencing was performed on naive CD4+ T cells from PBMCs. These receptors were obtained from a man between 18 and 35 years old in good health. Some clones in this sample may be carry-over from other donors' samples. CDR3s include the opening cysteine and the closing phenylalanine or tryptophan. The order of the fields is V gene, J gene, clone size, D gene, CDR3 DNA, CDR3 protein. A D gene is named only where the DNA matches it firmly. Expanded clones are given a class, and other clones once, few, many or no size at all.

TRBV6-6	TRBJ2-1	-	-	TGTGCCAGCACCCCCTCCGGCCTCTCCTACAATGAGCAGTTCTTC	CASTPSGLSYNEQFF
TRBV30	TRBJ2-2	-	-	TGTGCCTGGAGGCAGGGAGTTATCGGGGAGCTGTTTTTT	CAWRQGVIGELFF
TRBV11-3	TRBJ2-7	-	TRBD2	TGTGCCAGCAGCGCGGGACTAGCGGGTATCTACGAGCAGTACTTC	CASSAGLAGIYEQYF
TRBV9	TRBJ1-1	once	-	TGTGCCAGCAGCGTAGCCGTCGGGAACACTGAAGCTTTCTTT	CASSVAVGNTEAFF
TRBV4-1	TRBJ2-1	-	-	TGCGCCAGCAGCCAAGGGGCAAAAGGAGCCTACAATGAGCAGTTCTTC	CASSQGAKGAYNEQFF
TRBV9	TRBJ1-4	-	TRBD1	TGTGCCAGCAGCGCCCGGACAGGCCTTGAAAAACTGTTTTTT	CASSARTGLEKLFF
TRBV7-2	TRBJ2-7	-	TRBD2	TGTGCCAGCAGCCGACTAGCGGCCAACTACGAGCAGTACTTC	CASSRLAANYEQYF
TRBV5-1	TRBJ2-1	-	TRBD2	TGCGCCAGCAGCTTGGCTCTAGCGGGAGCCAATGAGCAGTTCTTC	CASSLALAGANEQFF
TRBV6-1	TRBJ1-3	-	-	TGTGCCAGCAGTGAATATCGGGCGGGCACCTACGAGCCTTGGTACACCATATATTTT	CASSEYRAGTYEPWYTIYF
TRBV4-1	TRBJ1-2	-	TRBD1	TGCGCCAGCAGCCAAGGCCGACAGGGTTACTCTGGCTACACCTTC	CASSQGRQGYSGYTF
TRBV19	TRBJ1-5	-	-	TGTGCCAGTAGTTTGAACGGGGGCGGCCAGCCCCAGCATTTT	CASSLNGGGQPQHF
TRBV2	TRBJ2-2	-	TRBD2	TGTGCCAGCAGTGTGACTAGCGGGAGCCCCGGGGAGCTGTTTTTT	CASSVTSGSPGELFF
TRBV28	TRBJ2-3	-	-	TGTGCCAGCGGACAAGATACGCAGTATTTT	CASGQDTQYF
TRBV12-1	TRBJ1-1	-	-	TGTGCCAGCAGTCACCTAGTAGAGGGGAACACTGAAGCTTTCTTT	CASSHLVEGNTEAFF
TRBV28	TRBJ2-3	-	-	TGTGCCAGCAGTACTCTGGCGGGGACAAGCGATACGCAGTATTTT	CASSTLAGTSDTQYF
TRBV7-8	TRBJ2-5	-	-	TGTGCCAGCAGCCATTCCCGGACCATCCAAGAGACCCAGTACTTC	CASSHSRTIQETQYF
TRBV6-5	TRBJ1-2	-	TRBD1	TGTGCCAGCAGTTACGGACAGGGGGCGATTGGCTATGGCTACACCTTC	CASSYGQGAIGYGYTF
TRBV9	TRBJ2-7	-	TRBD2	TGTGCCAGCAGCGGGGGACTAGCGGGAGTACCAATCGAGCAGTACTTC	CASSGGLAGVPIEQYF
TRBV27	TRBJ2-7	-	-	TGTGCCAGCAGCCCCCAGAGCTCCTACGAGCAGTACTTC	CASSPQSSYEQYF
TRBV5-1	TRBJ1-3	-	TRBD1	TGCGCCAGCAGCTGGGGACAGGGGGACTCTGGAAACACCATATATTTT	CASSWGQGDSGNTIYF
TRBV6-6	TRBJ2-7	-	-	TGTGCCAGCAAAGGACCCTACGAGCAGTACTTC	CASKGPYEQYF
TRBV27	TRBJ1-5	-	-	TGTGCCAGCAGTTTCTTGGGGCGACTGGGTCAGCCCCAGCATTTT	CASSFLGRLGQPQHF
TRBV7-2	TRBJ1-4	once	TRBD1	TGTGCCAGCAGCCCAGGGACAGGGAAGTCGAGTGAAAAACTGTTTTTT	CASSPGTGKSSEKLFF
TRBV5-4	TRBJ2-7	-	-	TGTGCCAGCAGCTTACCCAGCTTGGACGAGCAGTACTTC	CASSLPSLDEQYF
TRBV27	TRBJ2-3	-	-	TGTGCCAGTAGTAGGACAGGCACAGATACGCAGTATTTT	CASSRTGTDTQYF
TRBV11-1	TRBJ2-7	-	-	TGTGCCAGCAGCTTGAAACGAGGCGAGCAGTACTTC	CASSLKRGEQYF
TRBV7-6	TRBJ1-5	-	-	TGTGCCAGCAGCGCGGGACCCAGCAATCAGCCCCAGCATTTT	CASSAGPSNQPQHF
TRBV7-9	TRBJ2-1	-	TRBD2	TGTGCCAGCAGCCAACGGGGACTAGCGAAGTACAATGAGCAGTTCTTC	CASSQRGLAKYNEQFF
TRBV19	TRBJ2-2	-	-	TGTGCCAGTAGTGCAAGATGGGCAGGGGACCCCGGGGAGCTGTTTTTT	CASSARWAGDPGELFF
TRBV7-9	TRBJ2-5	-	-	TGTGCCAGCAGCTTCACGCCCCTAGGATACCAAGAGACCCAGTACTTC	CASSFTPLGYQETQYF
TRBV6-5	TRBJ2-7	-	-	TGTGCCAGCAGTTACTCGGGGCAAATGTACGAGCAGTACTTC	CASSYSGQMYEQYF
TRBV27	TRBJ1-4	-	-	TGTGCCAGCAGTCCGGGGGGCGCCCCTAATGAAAAACTGTTTTTT	CASSPGGAPNEKLFF
TRBV29-1	TRBJ2-3	-	-	TGCAGCGTTGAAGTACAGATGGGCACAGATACGCAGTATTTT	CSVEVQMGTDTQYF
TRBV4-1	TRBJ2-4	-	TRBD1	TGCGCCAGCAGCCACTTAGGACAGGGGGCGAACATTCAGTACTTC	CASSHLGQGANIQYF
TRBV4-2	TRBJ1-2	few	-	TGTGCCAGCAGCCAGGCAAATCGGGGCTACACCTTC	CASSQANRGYTF
TRBV7-8	TRBJ2-5	-	-	TGTGCCAGCAGCTTCGAAGTCCAAGAGACCCAGTACTTC	CASSFEVQETQYF
TRBV7-9	TRBJ1-1	-	-	TGTGCCAGCAGCTTAAGGGAGTTTAACACTGAAGCTTTCTTT	CASSLREFNTEAFF
TRBV9	TRBJ1-2	-	-	TGTGCCAGCAGCGCGGACATCGGCTATGGCTACACCTTC	CASSADIGYGYTF
TRBV5-1	TRBJ2-3	-	-	TGCGCCAGCAGCCCAGACAGATCCACAGATACGCAGTATTTT	CASSPDRSTDTQYF
TRBV29-1	TRBJ1-2	-	TRBD1	TGCAGCGTTGAAGGAAGGGGACAGGACTATGGCTACACCTTC	CSVEGRGQDYGYTF